What follows is one T cell receptor beta chain and its context. Its specificity is not known. TCRdb analysed the reads with MiXCR anew, one entry per CDR3 protein. This table holds 360,000 or so distinct CDR3 sequences, roughly 34% found once. The data are from a study of T cell repertoires in cytomegalovirus infection. Study overall: Recently identified HLA-C-restricted CMV epitopes were used, and well-studied HLA-B-restricted CMV epitopes were used as well. Indications of both CMV infection and matching HLA type were provided by public TCR beta signatures. Overall study results and limits: Within the response measured ex vivo, HLA-C-restricted CMV-specific TCR beta clonotypes were dominant. Cumulative public TCR beta family frequency identified carriers of CMV plus the relevant HLA.

The V gene end was trimmed by 7 bases and the J gene end by 3 bases; junction bases not matched to a gene: 5. CDR1 and CDR2 from the germline V gene are MDHEN and SYDVKM. The CDR3 runs to 14 residues. This specimen consisted of cultured PBMCs, obtained from culture after CMV antigen stimulation. The sequence came from a human donor in good health (CMV status not recorded). Some clones in this sample may be carry-over from other donors' samples. The chain combines TRBV28 with TRBJ1-5; 8 bases align to TRBD1. The CDR3 spells CASTGTGNNQPQHF. Here the CDR3 DNA reads TGTGCCAGCACTGGGACAGGCAACAATCAGCCCCAGCATTTT.